This T cell receptor (beta chain) came from a study of blood T cell repertoires in COVID-19 (dated by TCRdb to 2019 to 2021). Regarding the complete study: Collaborator samples came from the United States, Italy and Spain and covered acute and convalescent phases of COVID-19. The material from the prospective study consisted of cDNA or gDNA derived from T cells, B-cell-depleted T cells, or PBMCs. Subjects who had been exposed to COVID-19, were actively infected with it, or had recovered from it provided the deeply sampled blood TCRbeta repertoires that made up the dataset. The repertoires were made available in a free public database intended to serve as a resource for research on the immune response to SARS-CoV-2. The samples were drawn from two sources: the first 160 participants of the ongoing ImmuneRACE study, and 1,000 to 1,500 subjects contributed by 6 global collaborators. A de-identified subject ID, COVID-19 status, age in years and sex were almost always included in the sample metadata. Where HLA class I and class II types were available, the types were taken from metadata supplied by the sample provider, not from assay-based typing. The paper's findings and limits, for the study overall: Clinical and demographic metadata were provided uncurated, with the amount varying by source and participant.

The immunoSEQ Assay, a bias-controlled multiplex PCR, was used to amplify TCRbeta CDR3 regions from genomic DNA. Regarding the original processing steps: The number of nucleated cells in each sample was estimated from the amplification of reference gene primers within the assay. Sequence reads were collapsed and filtered to measure the absolute abundance of every unique TCRbeta CDR3 rearrangement. For each sample, productive Simpson clonality was calculated as the square root of Simpson's diversity index across productive rearrangements. TCRdb carries this immuneACCESS record with in-frame sequences only. Its versions omit some clonotypes, under half of them owing to an unresolved V gene in the studies checked, with the rest unexplained. V and J calls and clone size follow that table, whereas D and trimming were derived from the DNA. This sample lists about 310,000 clones; roughly 84% were detected once. Together, the top ten hold 1% of the sample.

Note on this clone: This clone's antigen is unknown. Qualities for individual bases were not recorded, and no much larger clone is one base off.

The collaborating institutions used their own protocols to collect whole blood in K2EDTA tubes. Collaborator samples were shipped for TCRbeta analysis as frozen whole blood, isolated PBMCs, or DNA extracted from either sample type. There are 14 amino acids in the CDR3, from cysteine to phenylalanine inclusive. Here the CDR3 DNA is all that survives: 42 bases in frame from base 1. Trimming takes 0 bases from V and 4 bases from J, and the germline ends sit 11 bases apart. The germline V gene provides CDR1 SGHDT and CDR2 YYEEEE. The sample comprised peripheral blood. The chain was built from TRBV5-6 and TRBJ2-7; TRBD1 could be the D gene, as 6 bases match. The TCR was taken from a man between 45 and 60 years old with active or convalescent COVID-19. The DNA reads as follows: TGTGCCAGCAGCTTGGTAGGGACAACTTACGAGCAGTACTTC. This encodes CASSLVGTTYEQYF.